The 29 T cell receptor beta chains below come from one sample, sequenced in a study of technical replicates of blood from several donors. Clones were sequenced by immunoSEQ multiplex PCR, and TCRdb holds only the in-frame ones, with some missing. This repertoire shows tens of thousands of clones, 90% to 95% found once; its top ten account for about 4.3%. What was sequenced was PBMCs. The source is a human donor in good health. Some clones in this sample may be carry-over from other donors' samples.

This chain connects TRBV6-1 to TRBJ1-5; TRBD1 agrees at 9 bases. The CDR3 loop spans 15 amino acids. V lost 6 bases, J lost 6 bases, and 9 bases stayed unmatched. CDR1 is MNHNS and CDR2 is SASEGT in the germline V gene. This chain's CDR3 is CASSLTRTGVQPQHF. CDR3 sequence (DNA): TGTGCCAGCAGCCTCACGAGGACAGGGGTTCAGCCCCAGCATTTT.

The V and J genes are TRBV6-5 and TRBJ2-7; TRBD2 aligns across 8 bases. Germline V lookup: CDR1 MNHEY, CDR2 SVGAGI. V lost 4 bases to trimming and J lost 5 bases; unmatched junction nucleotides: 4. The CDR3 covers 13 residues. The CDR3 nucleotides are TGTGCCAGCAGTTTATCCGGGAGGGACGAGCAGTACTTC. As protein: CASSLSGRDEQYF.

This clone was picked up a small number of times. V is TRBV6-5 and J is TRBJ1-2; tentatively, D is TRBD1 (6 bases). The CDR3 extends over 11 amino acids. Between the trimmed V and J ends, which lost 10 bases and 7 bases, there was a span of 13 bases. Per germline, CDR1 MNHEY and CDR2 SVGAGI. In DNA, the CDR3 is TGTGCCACCACTGGGGGGGCTGGCTACACCTTC. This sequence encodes CATTGGAGYTF.

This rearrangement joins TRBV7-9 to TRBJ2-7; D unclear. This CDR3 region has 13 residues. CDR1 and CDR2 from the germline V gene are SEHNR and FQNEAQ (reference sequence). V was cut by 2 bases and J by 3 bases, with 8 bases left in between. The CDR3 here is CASSLRGGYEQYF. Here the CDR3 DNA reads TGTGCCAGCAGCTTAAGAGGCGGCTACGAGCAGTACTTC.

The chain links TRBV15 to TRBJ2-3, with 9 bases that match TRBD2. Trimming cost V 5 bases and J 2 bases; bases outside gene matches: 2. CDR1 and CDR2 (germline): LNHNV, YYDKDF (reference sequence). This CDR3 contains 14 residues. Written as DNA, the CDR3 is TGTGCCACCAGCCTAGCGGGATACACAGATACGCAGTATTTT. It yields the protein CATSLAGYTDTQYF.

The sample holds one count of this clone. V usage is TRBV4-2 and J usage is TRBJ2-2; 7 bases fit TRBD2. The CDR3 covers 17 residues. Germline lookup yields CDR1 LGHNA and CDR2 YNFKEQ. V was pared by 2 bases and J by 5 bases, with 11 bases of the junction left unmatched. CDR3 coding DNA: TGTGCCAGCAGCCAACATACGGGGGGTGTTAGGACCGGGGAGCTGTTTTTT. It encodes CASSQHTGGVRTGELFF.

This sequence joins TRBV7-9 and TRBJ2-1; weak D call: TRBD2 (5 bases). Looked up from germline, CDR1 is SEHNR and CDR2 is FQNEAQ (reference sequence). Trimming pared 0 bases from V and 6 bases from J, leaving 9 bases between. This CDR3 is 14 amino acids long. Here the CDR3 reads CASSLAVASNEQFF. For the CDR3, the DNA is TGTGCCAGCAGCTTAGCGGTAGCGAGCAATGAGCAGTTCTTC.

The CDR3 region is CASSSRGHGGQPQHF. The CDR3, as DNA: TGCGCCAGCAGCTCTCGTGGCCACGGGGGTCAGCCCCAGCATTTT. The gene calls are TRBV5-1 and TRBJ1-5; perhaps TRBD1 as D (5 bases). Germline V gives CDR1 SGHRS, CDR2 YFSETQ. V was shortened by 3 bases and J by 6 bases, with 16 bases between the two germline ends. This CDR3 contains 15 residues.

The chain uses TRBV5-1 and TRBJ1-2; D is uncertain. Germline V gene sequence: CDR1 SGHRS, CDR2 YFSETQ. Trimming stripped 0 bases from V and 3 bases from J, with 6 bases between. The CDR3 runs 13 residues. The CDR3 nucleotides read TGCGCCAGCAGCTTGGACACCCACTATGGCTACACCTTC. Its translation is CASSLDTHYGYTF.

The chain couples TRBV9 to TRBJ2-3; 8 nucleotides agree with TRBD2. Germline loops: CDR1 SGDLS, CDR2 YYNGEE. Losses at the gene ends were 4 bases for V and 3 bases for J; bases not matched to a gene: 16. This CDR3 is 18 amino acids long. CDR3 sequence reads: CASSLSPGGAGVTDTQYF. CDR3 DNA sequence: TGTGCCAGCAGCCTATCCCCGGGAGGAGCGGGGGTTACAGATACGCAGTATTTT.

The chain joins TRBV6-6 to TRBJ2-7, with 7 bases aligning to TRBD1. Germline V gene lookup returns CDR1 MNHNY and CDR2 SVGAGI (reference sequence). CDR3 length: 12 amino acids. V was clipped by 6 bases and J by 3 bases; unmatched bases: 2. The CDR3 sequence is CASSWDSYEQYF. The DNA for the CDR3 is TGTGCCAGCAGCTGGGACAGCTACGAGCAGTACTTC.

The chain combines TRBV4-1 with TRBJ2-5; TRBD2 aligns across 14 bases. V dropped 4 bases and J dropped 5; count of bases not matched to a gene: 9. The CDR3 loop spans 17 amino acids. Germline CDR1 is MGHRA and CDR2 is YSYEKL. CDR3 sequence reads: CASSPRLAGGPSETQYF. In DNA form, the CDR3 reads TGCGCCAGCAGCCCCAGACTAGCGGGAGGGCCTTCGGAGACCCAGTACTTC.

The chain's CDR3 is CASSQSRAGGPYEQYF. The CDR3 DNA reads as TGTGCCAGCAGCCAGTCAAGGGCGGGGGGCCCCTACGAGCAGTACTTC. V is TRBV4-2 and J is TRBJ2-7; TRBD2 matches at 8 bases. V dropped 3 bases and J dropped 2; count of bases not matched to a gene: 9. Germline CDR1 and CDR2: LGHNA and YNFKEQ. This CDR3 contains 16 residues.

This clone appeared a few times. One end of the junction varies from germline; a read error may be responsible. CDR3 bases: TGTGCCAGCAGTGATGGCCCGGCCAGGGGCTTC. Protein product: CASSDGPARGF. The genes are TRBV2 and TRBJ1-2, with D perhaps matching TRBD1 (6 bases). This CDR3 has 11 residues. From germline, CDR1 is SNHLY and CDR2 FYNNEI.

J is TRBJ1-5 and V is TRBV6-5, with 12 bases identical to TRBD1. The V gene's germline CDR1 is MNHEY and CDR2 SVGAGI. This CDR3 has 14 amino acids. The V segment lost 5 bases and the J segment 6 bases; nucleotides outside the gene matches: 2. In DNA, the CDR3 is TGTGCCAGCAGTCGGGACAGGGGGCTTCAGCCCCAGCATTTT. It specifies CASSRDRGLQPQHF.

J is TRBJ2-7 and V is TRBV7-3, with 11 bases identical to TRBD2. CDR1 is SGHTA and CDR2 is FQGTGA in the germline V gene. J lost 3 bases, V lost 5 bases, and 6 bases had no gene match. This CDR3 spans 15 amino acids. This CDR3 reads CASSQVAGGVYEQYF. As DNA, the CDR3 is TGTGCCAGCAGCCAGGTAGCGGGAGGGGTCTACGAGCAGTACTTC.

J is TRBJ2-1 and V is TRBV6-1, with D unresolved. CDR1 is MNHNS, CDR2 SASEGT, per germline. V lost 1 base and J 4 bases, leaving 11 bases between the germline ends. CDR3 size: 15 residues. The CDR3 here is CASSEGLPRYNEQFF. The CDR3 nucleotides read TGTGCCAGCAGTGAAGGACTCCCCCGGTACAATGAGCAGTTCTTC.

The CDR3 is CASRRTGTSKSYEQYF. In nucleotides, the CDR3 is TGCGCCAGCAGAAGAACCGGGACTAGCAAATCCTACGAGCAGTACTTC. The chain combines TRBV5-1 with TRBJ2-7, with 9 bases aligning to TRBD2. CDR1 and CDR2 from the germline V gene are SGHRS and YFSETQ. With V trimmed by 5 bases and J by 1 base, 10 bases remained unmatched. This CDR3 is built from 16 residues. The variable domain in full, completed from reference TRBV5-1 and TRBJ2-7, reads KAGVTQTPRYLIKTRGQQVTLSCSPISGHRSVSWYQQTPGQGLQFLFEYFSETQRNKGNFPGRFSGRQFSNSRSEMNVSTLELGDSALYLCASRRTGTSKSYEQYFGPGTRLTVT.

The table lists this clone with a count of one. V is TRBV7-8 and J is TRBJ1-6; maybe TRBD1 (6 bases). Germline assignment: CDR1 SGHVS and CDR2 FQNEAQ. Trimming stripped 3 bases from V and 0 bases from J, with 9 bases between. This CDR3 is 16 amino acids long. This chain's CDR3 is CASSFQGRSYNSPLHF. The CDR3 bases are TGTGCCAGCAGCTTTCAGGGGCGCTCCTATAATTCACCCCTCCACTTT. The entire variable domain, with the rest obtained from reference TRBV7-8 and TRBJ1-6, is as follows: GAGVSQSPRYKVAKRGQDVALRCDPISGHVSLFWYQQALGQGPEFLTYFQNEAQLDKSGLPSDRFFAERPEGSVSTLKIQRTQQEDSAVYLCASSFQGRSYNSPLHFGNGTRLTVT.

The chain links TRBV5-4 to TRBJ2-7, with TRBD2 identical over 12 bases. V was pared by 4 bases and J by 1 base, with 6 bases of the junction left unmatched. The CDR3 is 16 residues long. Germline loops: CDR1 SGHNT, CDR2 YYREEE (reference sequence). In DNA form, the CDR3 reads TGTGCCAGCAGCCTGCCGACTAGCGGGAGTTCCTACGAGCAGTACTTC. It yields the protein CASSLPTSGSSYEQYF.

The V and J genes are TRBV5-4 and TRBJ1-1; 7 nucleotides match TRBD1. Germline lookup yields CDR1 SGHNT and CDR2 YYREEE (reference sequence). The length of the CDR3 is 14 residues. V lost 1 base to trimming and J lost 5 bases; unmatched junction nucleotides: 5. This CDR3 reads CASSLTGDVTEAFF. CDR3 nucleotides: TGTGCCAGCAGCTTGACAGGGGATGTGACTGAAGCTTTCTTT.

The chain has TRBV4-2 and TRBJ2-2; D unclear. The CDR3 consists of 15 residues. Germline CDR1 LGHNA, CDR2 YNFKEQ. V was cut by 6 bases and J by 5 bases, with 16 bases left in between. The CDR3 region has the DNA TGTGCCAGCAGACTAACGTCCGCAGTAACCGGGGAGCTGTTTTTT. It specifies CASRLTSAVTGELFF.

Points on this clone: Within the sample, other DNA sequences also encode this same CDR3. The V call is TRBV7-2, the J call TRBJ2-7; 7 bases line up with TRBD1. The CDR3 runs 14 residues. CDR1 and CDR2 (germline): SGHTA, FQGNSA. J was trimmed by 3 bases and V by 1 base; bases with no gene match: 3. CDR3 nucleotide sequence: TGTGCCAGCAGCTTAGACCCAGGGGGCTACGAGCAGTACTTC. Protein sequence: CASSLDPGGYEQYF.

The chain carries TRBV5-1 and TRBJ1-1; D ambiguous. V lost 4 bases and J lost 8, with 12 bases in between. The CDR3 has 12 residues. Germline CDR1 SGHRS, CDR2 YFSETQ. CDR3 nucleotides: TGCGCCAGCAGCCAAGGGAGCAGAGAAGCTTTCTTT. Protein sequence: CASSQGSREAFF.

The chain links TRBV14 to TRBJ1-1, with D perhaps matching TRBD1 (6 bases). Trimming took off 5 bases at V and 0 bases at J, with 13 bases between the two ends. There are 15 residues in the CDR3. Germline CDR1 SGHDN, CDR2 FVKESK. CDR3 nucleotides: TGTGCCAGCAGCTGGGCGGGGGCCCTGAACACTGAAGCTTTCTTT. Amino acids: CASSWAGALNTEAFF.

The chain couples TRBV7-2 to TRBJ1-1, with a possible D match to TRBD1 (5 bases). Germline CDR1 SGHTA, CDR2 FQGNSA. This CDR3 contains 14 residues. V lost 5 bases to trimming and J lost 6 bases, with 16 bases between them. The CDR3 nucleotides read TGTGCCAGCAGCAACCCAGGGTTATCGCCTGAAGCTTTCTTT. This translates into CASSNPGLSPEAFF. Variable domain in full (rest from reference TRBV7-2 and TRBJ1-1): GAGVSQSPSNKVTEKGKDVELRCDPISGHTALYWYRQSLGQGLEFLIYFQGNSAPDKSGLPSDRFSAERTGGSVSTLTIQRTQQEDSAVYLCASSNPGLSPEAFFGQGTRLTVV.

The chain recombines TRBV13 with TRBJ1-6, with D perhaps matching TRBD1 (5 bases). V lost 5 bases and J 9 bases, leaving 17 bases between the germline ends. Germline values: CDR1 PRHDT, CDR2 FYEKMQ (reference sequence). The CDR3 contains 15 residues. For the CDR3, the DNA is TGTGCCAGCAGCGGGTCTGGGCTTACAGGTTCACCCCTCCACTTT. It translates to CASSGSGLTGSPLHF. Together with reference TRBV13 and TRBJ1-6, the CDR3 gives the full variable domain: AAGVIQSPRHLIKEKRETATLKCYPIPRHDTVYWYQQGPGQDPQFLISFYEKMQSDKGSIPDRFSAQQFSDYHSELNMSSLELGDSALYFCASSGSGLTGSPLHFGNGTRLTVT.

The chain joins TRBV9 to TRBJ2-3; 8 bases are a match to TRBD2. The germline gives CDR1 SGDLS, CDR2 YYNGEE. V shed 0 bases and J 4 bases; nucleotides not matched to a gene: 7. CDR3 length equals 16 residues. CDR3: CASSVVSPGGADTQYF. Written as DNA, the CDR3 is TGTGCCAGCAGCGTAGTTTCCCCGGGGGGGGCAGATACGCAGTATTTT.

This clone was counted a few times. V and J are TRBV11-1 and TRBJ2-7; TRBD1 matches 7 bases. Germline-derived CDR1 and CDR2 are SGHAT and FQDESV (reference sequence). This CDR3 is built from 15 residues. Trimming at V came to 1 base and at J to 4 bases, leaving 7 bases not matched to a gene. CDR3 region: CASSLERTGQYEQYF. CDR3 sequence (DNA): TGTGCCAGCAGCTTAGAGCGGACAGGACAATACGAGCAGTACTTC.